This TCR beta chain was captured by sequencing in a study of shared clonotypes between healthy human individuals. Overall study results and limits: It was the non-shared clonotypes that had lower generation probabilities than clonotypes shared by all four donors. Collection of samples was limited to blood; tissue repertoires likely differ. Between a few donors, naive CD4 clonotypes were shared at a level of about 5%.

The assay was immunoSEQ multiplex PCR, and TCRdb's table has in-frame clones only and misses some. In the table there are more than 2 million clones, roughly 93% of which are singletons. As for this clone: Antigen specificity is unknown.

The CDR3 has 15 amino acids. Germline lookup yields CDR1 SQVTM and CDR2 ANQGSEA. V shed 6 bases and J 2 bases; nucleotides not matched to a gene: 7. Naive CD8 cells lacked CD45RO and underwent positive selection for CCR7, leaving out terminally differentiated effector memory CD45RA+ cells. Recent vaccinations or acute infections were absent in the healthy HIV-negative adult donors. The sample was naive CD8+ T cells from PBMCs. The V gene is TRBV29-1, the J gene TRBJ1-5; the match to TRBD1 covers 10 bases. The origin of this receptor is a man aged 18-30 years in good health. Some clones in this sample may be carry-over from other donors' samples. CDR3 DNA: TGCAGCGTCGAGACAGGGGGCCCAGGCAATCAGCCCCAGCATTTT. It yields the protein CSVETGGPGNQPQHF.